Listed below are T cell receptor beta chains from one sample, sequenced in a study of identical twins. One entry per CDR3 protein results from TCRdb running MiXCR on the 5' RACE reads. The sample has fewer than 650,000 distinct CDR3 sequences, about 7% seen once. These data also formed part of another study, on yellow fever vaccine responses in identical twins.

Sequencing was done on a sample of PBMCs. The source is a woman aged 18-29 years in good health. Each CDR3 is given with its conserved first and last residue. The D gene is left open where the match is weak. Rows give clone size only sometimes, using once, few, many, or a class for an expanded clone.

>.|.|TRBJ2-1|TRBV11-2
CASSLVTGQFF
TGTGCCAGCAGCTTAGTAACGGGGCAGTTCTTC
>.|TRBD2|TRBJ2-2|TRBV3-1
CASSQFSTGTTSVGELFF
TGTGCCAGCAGCCAATTCTCCACCGGGACTACCTCTGTCGGGGAGCTGTTTTTT
>few|TRBD1|TRBJ1-1|TRBV12-3/TRBV12-4
CASSSRTGKAFF
TGTGCCAGCAGTTCCCGGACAGGGAAAGCTTTCTTT
>many|.|TRBJ1-5|TRBV29-1
CSVDGTCNNQPQHF
TGCAGCGTCGATGGGACATGCAACAATCAGCCCCAGCATTTT
>.|.|TRBJ2-5|TRBV4-1
CASSQYHLGREETQYF
TGCGCCAGCAGCCAATACCATTTAGGCAGGGAAGAGACCCAGTACTTC
>.|TRBD2|TRBJ2-7|TRBV9
CASSPRSGGTYEQYF
TGTGCCAGCAGCCCCCGTAGCGGGGGAACCTACGAGCAGTACTTC
>few|.|TRBJ2-1|TRBV6-4
CASSVQAHYNEQFF
TGTGCCAGCAGTGTCCAGGCACACTACAATGAGCAGTTCTTC
>many|TRBD2|TRBJ2-7|TRBV10-3
CAISMGLAETYEQYF
TGTGCCATCAGCATGGGACTAGCGGAGACCTACGAGCAGTACTTC
>few|.|TRBJ2-5|TRBV5-1
CASSPPVGGAETQYF
TGCGCCAGCAGCCCCCCTGTGGGGGGCGCGGAGACCCAGTACTTC
>.|TRBD2|TRBJ2-1|TRBV6-1
CASSDNRLAGVYNEQFF
TGTGCCAGCAGTGACAACCGACTAGCGGGAGTCTACAATGAGCAGTTCTTC
>.|.|TRBJ2-7|TRBV5-5
CASTKLGTGVWDEQYF
TGTGCCAGCACCAAATTGGGGACCGGGGTATGGGACGAGCAGTACTTC
>.|TRBD1|TRBJ2-6|TRBV5-1
CASGPGQGNVLTF
TGCGCCAGCGGTCCGGGACAGGGAAACGTCCTGACTTTC
>.|TRBD1|TRBJ2-1|TRBV18
CASLRQGATNNEQFF
TGTGCCAGCTTAAGACAGGGGGCGACCAACAATGAGCAGTTCTTC
>.|.|TRBJ1-6|TRBV5-5
CASTRLGPGNSPLHF
TGTGCCAGCACCCGGTTAGGACCGGGTAATTCACCCCTCCACTTT
>.|TRBD2|TRBJ2-3|TRBV12-3/TRBV12-4
CASTRLAARTDTQYF
TGTGCCAGCACCCGACTAGCAGCACGCACAGATACGCAGTATTTT
>few|TRBD2|TRBJ2-1|TRBV5-1
CASSHGTSGGDEQFF
TGCGCCAGCAGCCACGGGACTAGCGGGGGTGATGAGCAGTTCTTC
>many|TRBD2|TRBJ2-1|TRBV9
CASSVKVAGGDQFF
TGTGCCAGCAGCGTCAAGGTGGCGGGGGGTGATCAGTTCTTC
>.|.|TRBJ2-5|TRBV5-1
CASSEPGRSGETQYF
TGCGCCAGCAGCGAGCCGGGCAGGTCAGGAGAGACCCAGTACTTC
>few|.|TRBJ2-5|TRBV5-1
CASSFGPSRETQYF
TGCGCCAGCAGCTTCGGGCCCAGCAGAGAGACCCAGTACTTC
>.|TRBD2|TRBJ2-5|TRBV5-1
CASSLSSGTSKETQYF
TGCGCCAGCAGCTTATCCTCCGGGACTAGCAAAGAGACCCAGTACTTC
>many|TRBD2|TRBJ2-1|TRBV12-3/TRBV12-4
CASRIAGGTYNEQFF
TGTGCCAGCAGGATAGCGGGGGGAACCTACAATGAGCAGTTCTTC
>few|.|TRBJ2-5|TRBV20-1
CSARDWSGETQYF
TGCAGTGCTAGAGACTGGTCGGGGGAGACCCAGTACTTC
>few|.|TRBJ2-3|TRBV5-1
CASSFTQLSTDTQYF
TGCGCCAGCAGCTTTACGCAGCTAAGCACAGATACGCAGTATTTT
>few|TRBD1|TRBJ1-4|TRBV27
CASRFQGVGGTNEKLFF
TGTGCCAGCAGATTCCAGGGGGTAGGAGGTACTAATGAAAAACTGTTTTTT
>.|.|TRBJ2-3|TRBV2
CATSDRGASTDTQYF
TGTGCCACCTCAGACCGGGGGGCTAGCACAGATACGCAGTATTTT
>many|TRBD2|TRBJ2-2|TRBV10-3
CALREFTGELFF
TGTGCCTTGCGGGAGTTCACCGGGGAGCTGTTTTTT
>many|.|TRBJ2-7|TRBV6-6
CASTPPGRYEQYF
TGTGCCAGCACCCCCCCGGGCCGATACGAGCAGTACTTC
>many|.|TRBJ1-1|TRBV12-3/TRBV12-4
CASTSLRLTNTEAFF
TGTGCCAGCACCTCGTTGAGGCTCACGAACACTGAAGCTTTCTTT
>few|.|TRBJ2-5|TRBV5-6
CASSHKGNGQETQYF
TGTGCCAGCAGCCATAAAGGGAACGGGCAAGAGACCCAGTACTTC
>.|.|TRBJ1-1|TRBV5-1
CASSLMTVTEAFF
TGCGCCAGCAGCTTAATGACAGTCACTGAAGCTTTCTTT
>.|TRBD1|TRBJ2-2|TRBV3-1
CASSPRQGGAGELFF
TGTGCCAGCAGCCCTCGACAGGGGGGAGCCGGGGAGCTGTTTTTT
>.|TRBD2|TRBJ2-1|TRBV9
CASSARRASGGAYNEQFF
TGTGCCAGCAGCGCCCGGAGGGCTAGCGGGGGGGCCTACAATGAGCAGTTCTTC
>.|TRBD1|TRBJ1-2|TRBV10-3
CAIIEDRGSYGYTF
TGTGCCATCATTGAGGACAGGGGCTCATATGGCTACACCTTC
>many|.|TRBJ2-4|TRBV29-1
CSVAQGLLAKNIQYF
TGCAGCGTTGCACAGGGATTGTTAGCCAAAAACATTCAGTACTTC
>many|TRBD2|TRBJ2-1|TRBV7-4
CASSLWASGLYNEQFF
TGTGCCAGCAGCTTATGGGCTAGCGGTCTTTACAATGAGCAGTTCTTC
>few|TRBD1|TRBJ2-1|TRBV6-1
CASSSRSGTGFYEQFF
TGTGCCAGCAGTAGCAGATCCGGGACAGGGTTTTACGAGCAGTTCTTC
>many|.|TRBJ2-5|TRBV11-3
CASSPRGSQETQYF
TGTGCCAGCAGCCCCAGGGGAAGCCAAGAGACCCAGTACTTC
>few|TRBD1|TRBJ1-1|TRBV5-1
CASSFQQGGDTEAFF
TGCGCCAGCAGCTTTCAACAGGGGGGTGACACTGAAGCTTTCTTT
>many|TRBD2|TRBJ2-1|TRBV6-5
CASSYAGGTGNEQFF
TGTGCCAGCAGTTATGCGGGGGGGACTGGAAATGAGCAGTTCTTC
>.|TRBD1|TRBJ1-5|TRBV20-1
CSATKGQVQYSNQPQHF
TGCAGTGCTACTAAAGGACAGGTCCAATATAGCAATCAGCCCCAGCATTTT
>.|.|TRBJ2-2|TRBV20-1
CSARDDSNTGELFF
TGCAGTGCTAGAGACGACAGTAACACCGGGGAGCTGTTTTTT
>many|TRBD2|TRBJ2-5|TRBV6-5
CASSYSNSGGQETQYF
TGTGCCAGCAGTTACTCGAATAGCGGGGGCCAAGAGACCCAGTACTTC
>few|TRBD2|TRBJ2-2|TRBV11-1
CASSFGLAGVFFPGELFF
TGTGCCAGCAGCTTCGGACTAGCGGGAGTATTTTTTCCCGGGGAGCTGTTTTTT
>.|TRBD1|TRBJ1-2|TRBV20-1
CSAGTDRIYGYTF
TGCAGTGCCGGGACAGACCGCATCTATGGCTACACCTTC
>few|TRBD1|TRBJ2-5|TRBV5-1
CASSSAGTGAPRGTQYF
TGCGCCAGCAGCTCAGCCGGGACAGGGGCGCCCAGAGGGACCCAGTACTTC
>many|TRBD1|TRBJ2-6|TRBV24-1
CATSARQGAYGANVLTF
TGTGCCACCAGTGCTCGACAGGGGGCGTATGGGGCCAACGTCCTGACTTTC
>.|TRBD2|TRBJ2-5|TRBV7-9
CASISLAGEETQYF
TGTGCCAGCATCAGCCTAGCGGGGGAAGAGACCCAGTACTTC
>few|TRBD2|TRBJ2-7|TRBV20-1
CSPRLASTYEQYF
TGCAGTCCTCGACTAGCGAGTACCTACGAGCAGTACTTC
>many|.|TRBJ2-3|TRBV20-1
CSANSGRTDTQYF
TGCAGTGCTAATAGCGGCCGCACAGATACGCAGTATTTT